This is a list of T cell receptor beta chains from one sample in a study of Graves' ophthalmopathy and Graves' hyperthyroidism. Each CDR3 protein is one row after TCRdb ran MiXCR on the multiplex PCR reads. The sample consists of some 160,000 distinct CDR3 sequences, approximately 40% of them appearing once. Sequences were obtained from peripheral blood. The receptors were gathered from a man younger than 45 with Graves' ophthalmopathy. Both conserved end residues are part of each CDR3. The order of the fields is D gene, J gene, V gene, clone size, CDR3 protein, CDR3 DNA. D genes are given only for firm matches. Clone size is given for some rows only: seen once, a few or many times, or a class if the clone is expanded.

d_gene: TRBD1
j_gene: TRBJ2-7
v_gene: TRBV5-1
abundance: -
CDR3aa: CASSPWTGGGSYEQYF
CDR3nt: TGCGCCAGCAGCCCGTGGACAGGGGGAGGCTCCTACGAGCAGTACTTC

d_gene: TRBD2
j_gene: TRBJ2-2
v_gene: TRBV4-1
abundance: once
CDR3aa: CASSQDRGLDGGELFF
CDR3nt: TGCGCCAGCAGCCAAGATCGCGGACTAGATGGCGGGGAGCTGTTTTTT

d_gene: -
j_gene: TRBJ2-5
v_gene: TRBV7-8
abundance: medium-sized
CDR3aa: CASSLGSQETQYF
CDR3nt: TGTGCCAGCAGCTTAGGCAGCCAAGAGACCCAGTACTTC

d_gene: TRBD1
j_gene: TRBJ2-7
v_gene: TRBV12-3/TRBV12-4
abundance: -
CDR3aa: CASSLPRGTGVINEQYF
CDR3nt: TGTGCCAGCAGCCTACCAAGAGGGACAGGGGTGATCAACGAGCAGTACTTC

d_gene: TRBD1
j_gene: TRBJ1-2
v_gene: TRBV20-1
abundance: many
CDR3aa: CSAGGQANRGYTF
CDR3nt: TGCAGTGCCGGGGGACAGGCGAATAGGGGCTACACCTTC

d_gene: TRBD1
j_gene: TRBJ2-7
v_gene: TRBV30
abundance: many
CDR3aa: CARRQGAYEQYF
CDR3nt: TGTGCCCGCAGACAGGGGGCCTACGAGCAGTACTTC

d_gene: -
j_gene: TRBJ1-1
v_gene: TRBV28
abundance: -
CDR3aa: CASSILGQSAFF
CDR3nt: TGTGCCAGCAGTATACTCGGACAGAGCGCTTTCTTT

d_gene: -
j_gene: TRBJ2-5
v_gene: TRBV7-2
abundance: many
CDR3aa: CASSLQGRETQYF
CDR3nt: TGTGCCAGCAGCTTACAGGGCCGGGAGACCCAGTACTTC

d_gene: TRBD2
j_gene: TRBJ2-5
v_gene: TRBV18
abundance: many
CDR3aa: CASSNSGLGKETQYF
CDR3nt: TGTGCCAGTTCTAATAGCGGACTAGGAAAAGAGACCCAGTACTTC

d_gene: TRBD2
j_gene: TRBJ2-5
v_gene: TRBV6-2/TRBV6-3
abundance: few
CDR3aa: CASRTSGGNQETQYF
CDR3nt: TGTGCCAGCCGGACTAGCGGGGGCAACCAAGAGACCCAGTACTTC

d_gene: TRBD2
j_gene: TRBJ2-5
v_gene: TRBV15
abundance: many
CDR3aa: CATSRGGREGVGETQYF
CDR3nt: TGTGCCACCAGCAGAGGGGGGCGGGAGGGTGTTGGAGAGACCCAGTACTTC

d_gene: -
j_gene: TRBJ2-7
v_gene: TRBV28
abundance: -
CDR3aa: CATLLDGDSEQYF
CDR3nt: TGTGCCACCCTCCTGGACGGTGACAGCGAGCAGTACTTC

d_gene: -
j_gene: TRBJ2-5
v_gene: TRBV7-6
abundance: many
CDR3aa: CASSLGYVGETQYF
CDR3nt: TGTGCCAGCAGCTTAGGTTATGTCGGGGAGACCCAGTACTTC

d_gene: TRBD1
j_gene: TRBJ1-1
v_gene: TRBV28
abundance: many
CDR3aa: CASTGDRDVTEAFF
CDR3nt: TGTGCCAGCACTGGGGACAGGGATGTCACTGAAGCTTTCTTT

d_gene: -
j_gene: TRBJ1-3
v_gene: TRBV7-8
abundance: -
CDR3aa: CASGGNTIYF
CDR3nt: TGTGCCAGCGGCGGAAACACCATATATTTT

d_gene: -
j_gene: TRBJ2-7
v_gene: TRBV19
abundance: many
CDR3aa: CASSTTLKAYEQYF
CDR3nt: TGTGCCAGTAGTACTACCTTAAAAGCCTACGAGCAGTACTTC

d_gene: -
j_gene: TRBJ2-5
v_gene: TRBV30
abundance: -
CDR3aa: CAWKSLTQTQYF
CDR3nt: TGTGCCTGGAAGAGCCTTACCCAGACCCAGTACTTC

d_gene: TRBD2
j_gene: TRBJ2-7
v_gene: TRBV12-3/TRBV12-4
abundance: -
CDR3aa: CASSHWGLAVSSYEQYF
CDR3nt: TGTGCCAGCAGCCACTGGGGACTAGCGGTTAGCTCCTACGAGCAGTACTTC

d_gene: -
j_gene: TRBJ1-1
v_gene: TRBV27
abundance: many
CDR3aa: CASKREIRAFF
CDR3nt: TGTGCCAGCAAGCGGGAAATCCGAGCTTTCTTT

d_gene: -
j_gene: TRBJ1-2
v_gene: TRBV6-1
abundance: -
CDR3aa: CASSRTLRGGSVTF
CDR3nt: TGTGCCAGCAGTCGAACCCTCAGGGGCGGGAGTGTCACCTTC

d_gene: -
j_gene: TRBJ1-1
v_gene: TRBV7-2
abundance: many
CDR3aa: CASSLTTGLGTEAFF
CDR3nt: TGTGCCAGCAGCTTAACCACAGGGCTGGGCACTGAAGCTTTCTTT

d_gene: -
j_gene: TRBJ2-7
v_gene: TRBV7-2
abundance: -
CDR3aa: CASSSRQASSYEQYF
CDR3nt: TGTGCCAGCAGCTCCCGACAGGCGAGCTCCTACGAGCAGTACTTC

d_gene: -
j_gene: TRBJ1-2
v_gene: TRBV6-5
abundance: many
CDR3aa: CASRNHREANYGYTF
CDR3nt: TGTGCCAGCAGAAACCACAGGGAAGCTAACTATGGCTACACCTTC

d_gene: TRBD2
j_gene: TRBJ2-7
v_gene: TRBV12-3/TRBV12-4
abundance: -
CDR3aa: CASRRSGRSIEQYF
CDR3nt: TGTGCCAGCAGGCGGAGCGGGAGGTCCATCGAGCAGTACTTC

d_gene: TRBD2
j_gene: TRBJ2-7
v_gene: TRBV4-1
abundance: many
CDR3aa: CASSLTGLAGATSYEQYF
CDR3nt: TGCGCCAGCAGCCTTACCGGACTAGCGGGAGCAACCTCCTACGAGCAGTACTTC

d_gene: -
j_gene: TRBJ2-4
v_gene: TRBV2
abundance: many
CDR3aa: CASSSEAKNIQYF
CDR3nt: TGTGCCAGCAGTTCCGAAGCCAAAAACATTCAGTACTTC

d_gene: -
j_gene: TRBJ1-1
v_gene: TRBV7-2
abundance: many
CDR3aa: CASSRFGAEAFF
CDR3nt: TGTGCCAGCAGCCGATTCGGTGCTGAAGCTTTCTTT